These 26 T cell receptor beta chains came from one sample sequenced in a study of blood T cell repertoires in COVID-19. Here immunoSEQ multiplex PCR was the method, and the copy in TCRdb shows in-frame clones only, minus some. Of about 180,000 clones listed, about 86% are singletons. The sequenced sample consisted of peripheral blood. The source is a man over 45 with active or convalescent COVID-19.

The V gene is TRBV6-2 or TRBV6-3, the J gene TRBJ1-1, with 8 bases fitting TRBD1. V gave up 0 bases and J gave up 2 bases; unmatched junction bases: 5. The V gene's germline CDR1 is MNHEY and CDR2 SVGEGT. The CDR3 contains 16 residues. CDR3 sequence reads: CASSYSSGQANTEAFF. The CDR3 DNA follows: TGTGCCAGCAGTTACTCCTCGGGACAGGCCAACACTGAAGCTTTCTTT.

The genes are TRBV19 and TRBJ2-7; a possible D gene is TRBD2 (6 bases). CDR1 and CDR2 (germline): LNHDA, SQIVND (reference sequence). V dropped 3 bases and J dropped 6 bases, with 9 bases sitting between them. CDR3 length: 12 amino acids. CDR3 sequence (DNA): TGTGCCAGTAGTATGGGAGGCCCCGAGCAGTACTTC. This sequence encodes CASSMGGPEQYF.

The chain employs TRBV30 and TRBJ1-1; 7 positions match TRBD1. The length of the CDR3 is 14 residues. Germline lookup yields CDR1 GTSNPN and CDR2 SVGIG (reference sequence). J was trimmed by 4 bases and V by 3 bases; bases with no gene match: 8. The CDR3 region is CAWREQGLGTEAFF. As DNA, the CDR3 is TGTGCCTGGAGAGAACAGGGGCTCGGCACTGAAGCTTTCTTT.

In this sample, this clone turned up once. The sample holds other DNA sequences that translate to the same CDR3. The V and J genes are TRBV24-1 and TRBJ1-5, with D maybe TRBD1 (5 bases). Trimming removed 4 bases from V and 5 bases from J, with 8 bases in between. CDR3 length: 13 residues. Looked up from germline, CDR1 is KGHDR and CDR2 is SFDVKD. For the CDR3, the DNA is TGTGCCACCAGTGAAAGGGGTTATCAGCCCCAGCATTTT. It yields the protein CATSERGYQPQHF.

This chain uses TRBV3-1 (or the pseudogene TRBV3-2) with TRBJ2-1; 11 nucleotides align to TRBD2. V dropped 3 bases and J dropped 0; count of bases not matched to a gene: 7. CDR3 length: 18 amino acids. Germline values: CDR1 LGHDT, CDR2 YNNKEL (reference sequence). Written as DNA, the CDR3 is TGTGCCAGCAGCCATAACCTAGCGGGAGGAAGCTCCTACAATGAGCAGTTCTTC. Translating it yields CASSHNLAGGSSYNEQFF.

The chain is built from TRBV6-4 and TRBJ1-5, with a possible D match to TRBD1 (6 bases). Trimming took off 2 bases at V and 3 bases at J, with 17 bases between the two ends. CDR1 is MRHNA and CDR2 is SNTAGT in the germline V gene. The length of the CDR3 is 17 residues. The CDR3 loop is CASSDPTGTALNQPQHF. The DNA of the CDR3 is TGTGCCAGCAGTGACCCGACAGGTACAGCCCTCAATCAGCCCCAGCATTTT.

The gene calls are TRBV19 and TRBJ1-5; 11 bases agree with TRBD1. Germline V gene lookup returns CDR1 LNHDA and CDR2 SQIVND (reference sequence). The V gene end was trimmed by 0 bases and the J gene end by 6 bases; junction bases not matched to a gene: 4. This CDR3 region has 16 residues. The CDR3 nucleotides are TGTGCCAGTAGTATAGAGAGGACAGGGGGCATTCAGCCCCAGCATTTT. This translates into CASSIERTGGIQPQHF.

V gene TRBV27 combines with J gene TRBJ2-1; TRBD2 aligns across 7 bases. CDR1 is MNHEY and CDR2 is SMNVEV in the germline V gene (reference sequence). CDR3 length equals 13 residues. The trim removed 1 base at V and 12 bases at J, leaving 6 bases unmatched. The CDR3 DNA follows: TGTGCCAGCAGTTTATATGGGGGGGGAAGGCAGTTCTTC. This translates into CASSLYGGGRQFF.

This chain connects TRBV7-2 to TRBJ2-1, with TRBD2 matching over 8 bases. Germline CDR1 and CDR2: SGHTA and FQGNSA. The CDR3 spans 16 residues. J gave up 8 bases and V 5 bases, and 14 bases lay outside the gene matches. CDR3 amino acids: CASSPRSSGARYEQFF. The CDR3, as DNA: TGTGCCAGCAGCCCGCGTAGTAGCGGGGCGAGGTATGAGCAGTTCTTC.

The genes are TRBV12-3 or TRBV12-4 and TRBJ1-4; TRBD1 matches 7 bases. The V segment lost 1 base and the J segment 8 bases; nucleotides outside the gene matches: 1. The CDR3 sequence is 13 residues long. The CDR3 is CASSLGGGEKLFF. CDR3 DNA sequence: TGTGCCAGCAGTTTAGGAGGGGGCGAAAAACTGTTTTTT.

The chain uses TRBV24-1 and TRBJ2-4; 7 bases are shared with TRBD1. Unmatched junction bases numbered 7, after V lost 3 bases and J lost 3 bases. The CDR3 contains 16 residues. Per the germline V gene, CDR1 is KGHDR and CDR2 is SFDVKD. This CDR3 is CATSDATGSFKNIQYF. CDR3 bases: TGTGCCACCAGTGATGCGACAGGGTCCTTCAAAAACATTCAGTACTTC.

The rearrangement joins TRBV18 to TRBJ1-4; the D gene is possibly TRBD1 (5 bases). The CDR3 totals 17 residues. Germline assignment: CDR1 KGHSH and CDR2 LQKENI. V was pared by 6 bases and J by 1 base, with 18 bases between. The CDR3, as DNA: TGTGCCAGCTCGCCAGGAGGGGCAGGACTAACTAATGAAAAACTGTTTTTT. Its protein product is CASSPGGAGLTNEKLFF.

The rearrangement uses TRBV3-1 (or the pseudogene TRBV3-2) and TRBJ2-3; 7 positions match TRBD1. Germline V gene data show CDR1 as LGHDT and CDR2 as YNNKEL (reference sequence). This CDR3 has 18 residues. After removal of 0 bases from V and 4 bases from J, the junction contained 13 bases not matched to a gene. The CDR3 region is CASSQDQETGIMADTQYF. The CDR3 region has the DNA TGTGCCAGCAGCCAAGATCAGGAGACAGGGATCATGGCAGATACGCAGTATTTT.

The chain uses TRBV5-1 and TRBJ1-3, with D perhaps matching TRBD1 (5 bases). This CDR3 is built from 16 residues. V was pared by 4 bases and J by 1 base, with 15 bases between. Germline CDR1 is SGHRS and CDR2 is YFSETQ. The CDR3 loop is CASSLQGRRSGNTIYF. The CDR3 nucleotides read TGCGCCAGCAGCCTCCAGGGCAGGAGATCTGGAAACACCATATATTTT.

About this clone itself: Sequence at one end of the junction differs from germline and may be a read error. The chain employs TRBV3-1 (or the pseudogene TRBV3-2) and TRBJ2-2; tentatively, D is TRBD1 (5 bases). The CDR3 runs 15 residues. Germline V gene lookup returns CDR1 LGHDT and CDR2 YNNKEL (reference sequence). For the CDR3, the DNA is TGTGCCAGCAGCCAAGATCCAGGGAACGCCGGGGAGCTGTTTTTT. It is translated as CASSQDPGNAGELFF.

A single count supports this clone. V and J are TRBV7-2 and TRBJ1-3; D is unresolved. V was trimmed by 1 base and J by 3 bases, leaving 10 bases between them. Germline assignment: CDR1 SGHTA and CDR2 FQGNSA. CDR3 length: 15 amino acids. The CDR3, as DNA: TGTGCCAGCAGCTTAGTGGCGGCGGGTGGAAACACCATATATTTT. Translation gives CASSLVAAGGNTIYF.

Written as DNA, the CDR3 is TGTGCCAGCAGGGGGACACCGTCTAACACTGAAGCTTTCTTT. This translates into CASRGTPSNTEAFF. V gene TRBV2 combines with J gene TRBJ1-1; a weak D match, TRBD1 (6 bases). V was trimmed by 6 bases and J by 2 bases, leaving 13 bases between them. This CDR3 is built from 14 residues. Germline loops: CDR1 SNHLY, CDR2 FYNNEI.

The chain links TRBV7-2 to TRBJ1-1, with 8 bases lining up with TRBD1. Germline-derived CDR1 and CDR2 are SGHTA and FQGNSA. The CDR3 consists of 14 residues. V dropped 6 bases and J dropped 5; count of bases not matched to a gene: 8. CDR3 bases: TGTGCCAGCAGTCCTGCAGGGGGCGGGACTGAAGCTTTCTTT. Amino acids: CASSPAGGGTEAFF.

The J gene is TRBJ2-7, the V gene TRBV3-1 (or the pseudogene TRBV3-2); TRBD2 is a possible D gene (6 bases). Trimming cost V 3 bases and J 0 bases, with 12 bases left between them. This CDR3 region has 15 residues. CDR1 is LGHDT, CDR2 YNNKEL, per germline (reference sequence). The CDR3 region is CASSQTRGYSYEQYF. CDR3 nucleotide sequence: TGTGCCAGCAGCCAGACACGGGGGTACTCCTACGAGCAGTACTTC.

The chain recombines TRBV9 with TRBJ2-2, with unresolved D. Germline assignment: CDR1 SGDLS and CDR2 YYNGEE. Trimming shortened V by 0 bases and J by 3 bases, and 3 bases separated the two germline ends. The CDR3 extends over 13 amino acids. Here the CDR3 DNA reads TGTGCCAGCAGCGTAGCTTACACCGGGGAGCTGTTTTTT. Its translation is CASSVAYTGELFF.

The chain employs TRBV5-1 and TRBJ1-6, with a tentative D call TRBD1 (6 bases). The germline gives CDR1 SGHRS, CDR2 YFSETQ. The germline V and J ends were trimmed by 4 bases and 10 bases, with 18 bases remaining between them. The CDR3 is 15 residues long. CDR3 nucleotide sequence: TGCGCCAGCAGCGAGAGCACAGGGTGGGAGTCACCCCTCCACTTT. It encodes CASSESTGWESPLHF.

This chain joins TRBV11-2 and TRBJ1-1; TRBD1 aligns across 11 bases. The V segment lost 5 bases and the J segment 0 bases; nucleotides outside the gene matches: 5. The germline gives CDR1 SGHAT, CDR2 FQNNGV. CDR3 size: 16 residues. The CDR3 is CASSRGQGVLNTEAFF. CDR3 coding DNA: TGTGCCAGCAGCAGGGGACAGGGGGTACTGAACACTGAAGCTTTCTTT.

The genes are TRBV2 and TRBJ1-1; the D is unclear. CDR1 SNHLY and CDR2 FYNNEI come from the germline V gene. The CDR3 spans 15 residues. V dropped 1 base and J dropped 0 bases, with 9 bases sitting between them. CDR3 coding DNA: TGTGCCAGCAGTGAAGAGGCACAGCTGAACACTGAAGCTTTCTTT. Amino acid sequence: CASSEEAQLNTEAFF.

This clone was seen just once. Relative to the germline gene, one junction end is altered; a read error may explain this. The chain has TRBV18 and TRBJ2-3; D might be TRBD2 (7 bases). Germline V gene sequence: CDR1 KGHSH, CDR2 LQKENI. This CDR3 has 15 amino acids. CDR3 sequence reads: CASSPHHVRGGDLNF. The CDR3 nucleotides are TGTGCCAGCTCACCACATCACGTGAGGGGGGGCGACTTGAATTTT.

The V gene is TRBV9, the J gene TRBJ2-7; no reliable D call. The CDR3 sequence is 15 residues long. V lost 4 bases and J 1 base, leaving 15 bases between the germline ends. Germline V gives CDR1 SGDLS, CDR2 YYNGEE. The CDR3 here is CASSQGRGSSYEQYF. DNA for the CDR3: TGTGCCAGCAGCCAAGGTAGAGGTTCTTCCTACGAGCAGTACTTC.

V and J are TRBV10-2 and TRBJ2-3; D gene unclear. V shed 8 bases and J shed 1 base, with 10 bases lying between them. Per germline, CDR1 WSHSY and CDR2 SAAADI. The CDR3 length is 13 residues. This CDR3 reads CASGQSGTDTQYF. Here the CDR3 DNA reads TGCGCCAGCGGGCAGTCTGGCACAGATACGCAGTATTTT.